What follows are 30 T cell receptor beta chains derived from one specimen sequenced in a study of blood T cell repertoires in COVID-19. Profiled with immunoSEQ multiplex PCR; TCRdb holds only in-frame clones, not every one. The sample gives some 120,000 clones, roughly nine tenths of which show up once; roughly 3.7% is in the top ten. The sample taken for sequencing was peripheral blood. Source of these receptors: a man aged 50 to 59 with active COVID-19.

The chain links TRBV2 to TRBJ1-2; D is uncertain. Germline V lookup: CDR1 SNHLY, CDR2 FYNNEI. CDR3 size: 14 residues. Trimming left V 6 bases short and J 8 bases short, with 19 bases between. As DNA, the CDR3 is TGTGCCAGCAGCACCGGACTGGGCGGGAGAGGCTACACCTTC. This sequence encodes CASSTGLGGRGYTF.

The chain carries TRBV5-4 and TRBJ1-2, with D uncertain. This CDR3 contains 13 residues. V lost 1 base and J 4 bases, leaving 8 bases between the germline ends. Germline CDR1 SGHNT, CDR2 YYREEE (reference sequence). The CDR3: CASSLRGSYGYTF. The CDR3 nucleotides read TGTGCCAGCAGCTTGCGAGGGAGCTATGGCTACACCTTC.

The genes are TRBV11-2 and TRBJ1-6; D is perhaps TRBD1 (6 bases). Germline assignment: CDR1 SGHAT and CDR2 FQNNGV. V lost 3 bases and J lost 8, with 11 bases in between. The CDR3 runs to 14 residues. The CDR3 loop reads CASSFSQGHSPLHF. CDR3 coding DNA: TGTGCCAGCAGCTTCTCACAGGGACATTCACCCCTCCACTTT.

The rearrangement joins TRBV7-8 to TRBJ2-1; D may be TRBD1 (6 bases). CDR3 length: 16 residues. V shed 5 bases and J shed 3 bases, with 17 bases lying between them. Per the germline V gene, CDR1 is SGHVS and CDR2 is FQNEAQ. CDR3 DNA sequence: TGTGCCAGCAGCCCCCGGACAGCCGCAATCTACAATGAGCAGTTCTTC. The encoded protein is CASSPRTAAIYNEQFF.

The chain joins TRBV11-2 to TRBJ1-5; 12 nucleotides match TRBD1. After removal of 0 bases from V and 3 bases from J, the junction contained 6 bases not matched to a gene. The CDR3 contains 18 residues. Germline CDR1 is SGHAT and CDR2 is FQNNGV. In DNA form, the CDR3 reads TGTGCCAGCAGCTTAGATCTGGGGGACAGGGGGCCCAATCAGCCCCAGCATTTT. This codes for CASSLDLGDRGPNQPQHF.

The CDR3 region is CASSQGTFSYEQYF. In DNA, the CDR3 is TGCGCCAGCAGCCAAGGGACTTTCTCCTACGAGCAGTACTTC. The chain is built from TRBV4-1 and TRBJ2-7; tentative D call: TRBD2 (5 bases). The CDR3 is 14 amino acids. The V and J ends lost 1 base and 0 bases respectively, with 7 bases between them. Germline V CDR1 and CDR2: MGHRA, YSYEKL.

V and J are TRBV19 and TRBJ2-2, with 8 bases lining up with TRBD2. Germline V gene lookup returns CDR1 LNHDA and CDR2 SQIVND (reference sequence). With V trimmed by 7 bases and J by 7 bases, 8 bases remained unmatched. The CDR3 totals 14 residues. CDR3 nucleotides: TGTGCCAGTATGGCGGCGGGGGGTATCGGGGAGCTGTTTTTT. Translated, it gives CASMAAGGIGELFF.

The chain links TRBV24-1 to TRBJ2-1; D ambiguous. This CDR3 has 11 residues. Trimming removed 6 bases at V and 5 bases at J, with 4 bases between. In germline, CDR1 is KGHDR, CDR2 SFDVKD. The CDR3 region has the DNA TGTGCCACCAGTCACAACAATGAGCAGTTCTTC. It is translated as CATSHNNEQFF.

The V call is TRBV6-6, the J call TRBJ2-1; D is possibly TRBD1 (5 bases). Germline assignment: CDR1 MNHNY and CDR2 SVGAGI (reference sequence). The germline V and J ends were trimmed by 2 bases and 3 bases, with 8 bases remaining between them. The CDR3 spans 14 residues. CDR3 amino acids: CASSYRTNYNEQFF. The DNA of the CDR3 is TGTGCCAGCAGTTACAGGACAAACTACAATGAGCAGTTCTTC.

This clone is a singleton in its sample. This chain links TRBV19 with TRBJ1-2, with 8 bases lining up with TRBD1. Germline V CDR1 and CDR2: LNHDA, SQIVND (reference sequence). J lost 2 bases, V lost 4 bases, and 12 bases had no gene match. The CDR3 consists of 17 residues. CDR3 loop: CASSTPPDRVGNYGYTF. The CDR3 coding sequence is TGTGCCAGTAGTACCCCTCCGGACAGGGTCGGGAACTATGGCTACACCTTC.

This clone came up once. The chain is built from TRBV5-1 and TRBJ1-2, with a tentative D call TRBD1 (6 bases). V lost 2 bases and J lost 4, with 18 bases in between. Per the germline V gene, CDR1 is SGHRS and CDR2 is YFSETQ. CDR3 length: 16 amino acids. Here the CDR3 DNA reads TGCGCCAGCAGCTTCGGACAGCGAATAGACTCCTATGGCTACACCTTC. Its protein product is CASSFGQRIDSYGYTF.

The chain recombines TRBV28 with TRBJ2-1; 10 bases line up with TRBD1. The CDR3 loop spans 15 amino acids. V lost 4 bases, J lost 2 bases, and 2 bases stayed unmatched. Germline V gives CDR1 MDHEN, CDR2 SYDVKM. The CDR3 DNA sequence: TGTGCCAGCAGTTCGACAGGGGGCGCCTACAATGAGCAGTTCTTC. Amino acid sequence: CASSSTGGAYNEQFF.

The V call is TRBV6-5, the J call TRBJ1-1; 11 bases are a match to TRBD1. After removal of 6 bases from V and 7 bases from J, the junction contained 7 bases not matched to a gene. This CDR3 is 14 amino acids long. CDR1 MNHEY and CDR2 SVGAGI come from the germline V gene. CDR3 DNA sequence: TGTGCCAGCAGGGATCCGGGACAGGGGGTTGAAGCTTTCTTT. Amino acids: CASRDPGQGVEAFF.

The V gene is TRBV3-1 (or the pseudogene TRBV3-2), the J gene TRBJ2-3; 7 nucleotides match TRBD1. The CDR3 totals 15 residues. V shed 4 bases, J shed 0 bases, and the junction held 4 bases outside the gene matches. The V gene's germline CDR1 is LGHDT and CDR2 YNNKEL (reference sequence). CDR3 protein: CASSPGTASTDTQYF. CDR3 sequence (DNA): TGTGCCAGCAGCCCGGGGACAGCTAGCACAGATACGCAGTATTTT.

The gene calls are TRBV7-2 and TRBJ2-5, with 10 nucleotides matching TRBD2. CDR3 length equals 15 residues. Germline trimming cut 5 bases from V and 4 bases from J; bases unmatched to any gene: 7. Germline CDR1 SGHTA, CDR2 FQGNSA. Written as DNA, the CDR3 is TGTGCCAGCAGCCCCAGCCTAGCGGGAGCAGAGACCCAGTACTTC. Residues: CASSPSLAGAETQYF. The full variable domain, rest sourced from reference TRBV7-2 and TRBJ2-5, is GAGVSQSPSNKVTEKGKDVELRCDPISGHTALYWYRQSLGQGLEFLIYFQGNSAPDKSGLPSDRFSAERTGGSVSTLTIQRTQQEDSAVYLCASSPSLAGAETQYFGPGTRLLVL.

The rearrangement links TRBV5-6 to TRBJ2-7; D call uncertain. The CDR3 is 12 residues long. Germline V gives CDR1 SGHDT, CDR2 YYEEEE. The V gene lost 1 base and the J gene lost 1 base, with 3 bases spanning the gap. CDR3 nucleotide sequence: TGTGCCAGCAGCTTGTATTCCTACGAGCAGTACGTC. Its protein product is CASSLYSYEQYV.

V gene TRBV13 combines with J gene TRBJ1-1; D uncertain. Trimming stripped 1 base from V and 5 bases from J, with 5 bases between. Germline lookup yields CDR1 PRHDT and CDR2 FYEKMQ (reference sequence). The CDR3 is made up of 12 amino acids. The CDR3 reads CASSLVRTEAFF. The CDR3, as DNA: TGTGCCAGCAGCTTAGTGCGGACTGAAGCTTTCTTT.

This clone was detected only once. The chain uses TRBV10-3 and TRBJ2-7; 7 bases are shared with TRBD2. Germline trimming cut 0 bases from V and 5 bases from J; bases unmatched to any gene: 4. CDR3 length: 14 amino acids. Germline CDR1 and CDR2: ENHRY and SYGVKD. The DNA for the CDR3 is TGTGCCATCAGTGAGTCGGGGGGGGACCACGAGCAGTACGTC. It translates to CAISESGGDHEQYV.

The V call is TRBV29-1, the J call TRBJ2-7; D may be TRBD1 (5 bases). With 6 bases removed from V and 2 bases from J, the gap between germline ends came to 14 bases. The CDR3 length is 13 residues. Germline-derived CDR1 and CDR2 are SQVTM and ANQGSEA. CDR3 loop: CSVSLPGPYEQYF. CDR3 nucleotides: TGCAGCGTCTCCCTCCCAGGGCCCTACGAGCAGTACTTC.

This clone came up a few times. This rearrangement joins TRBV27 to TRBJ1-3, with TRBD1 as a possible D gene (5 bases). Deletions cut 6 bases from V and 9 bases from J, with 18 bases between. Germline assignment: CDR1 MNHEY and CDR2 SMNVEV (reference sequence). CDR3 length: 14 residues. The DNA for the CDR3 is TGTGCCAGCAGACCAGACAGTGTTCCCGCCACCATATATTTT. Amino acid sequence: CASRPDSVPATIYF.

This chain uses TRBV4-1 with TRBJ2-1; D may be TRBD2 (6 bases). The CDR3 is 16 residues long. The ends were cut back, 0 bases at V and 7 bases at J, with 16 bases in the middle. The germline gives CDR1 MGHRA, CDR2 YSYEKL. The CDR3 protein is CASSQETSPLGNEQFF. CDR3 bases: TGCGCCAGCAGCCAAGAAACTAGCCCTCTTGGTAATGAGCAGTTCTTC.

The chain combines TRBV29-1 with TRBJ2-1; 8 bases map to TRBD2. V trimming: 7 bases; J trimming: 0 bases; junction bases outside the gene matches: 5. This CDR3 is built from 14 residues. Germline CDR1 is SQVTM and CDR2 is ANQGSEA. The CDR3 protein is CSGRTSHSYNEQFF. CDR3 DNA: TGCAGCGGGAGGACTAGCCACTCCTACAATGAGCAGTTCTTC.

The CDR3, as DNA: TGTGCCAGCAGTACGACAGGGATCGAGCAGTACTTC. Protein product: CASSTTGIEQYF. The V gene is TRBV6-2 or TRBV6-3, the J gene TRBJ2-7, with TRBD1 matching 7 bases. Looked up from germline, CDR1 is MNHEY and CDR2 is SVGEGT. The CDR3 runs to 12 residues. Trimming at V came to 5 bases and at J to 6 bases, leaving 4 bases not matched to a gene.

CDR3 region: CASSLGAVTNEQFF. For the CDR3, the DNA is TGCGCCAGCAGCTTGGGAGCTGTAACCAATGAGCAGTTCTTC. This rearrangement joins TRBV5-1 to TRBJ2-1; D unclear. Germline V gene lookup returns CDR1 SGHRS and CDR2 YFSETQ. The ends were cut back, 0 bases at V and 6 bases at J, with 10 bases in the middle. The CDR3 extends over 14 amino acids.

J is TRBJ2-1 and V is TRBV21-1; the table assigns TRBD2, which was not confirmed against the DNA. TRBV21-1 is designated a pseudogene. This CDR3 has 16 amino acids. DNA for the CDR3: TGTGCCAGCACGGAGACACAAGCGGGATCCTACAATGAGCAGTTCTTC. This sequence encodes CASTETQAGSYNEQFF.

The chain recombines TRBV3-1 (or the pseudogene TRBV3-2) with TRBJ2-4, with TRBD1 matching 10 bases. The CDR3 consists of 16 residues. J lost 8 bases, V lost 3 bases, and 10 bases had no gene match. From germline, CDR1 is LGHDT and CDR2 YNNKEL (reference sequence). CDR3 amino acids: CASSQEVDGTGDIQYF. For the CDR3, the DNA is TGTGCCAGCAGCCAGGAGGTAGACGGGACAGGGGACATTCAGTACTTC.

The J gene is TRBJ1-2, the V gene TRBV7-9; no clear D gene. The length of the CDR3 is 15 residues. V shed 1 base and J shed 0 bases, with 9 bases lying between them. Germline assignment: CDR1 SEHNR and CDR2 FQNEAQ (reference sequence). Here the CDR3 DNA reads TGTGCCAGCAGCTTAGACCAGAACCCTAACTATGGCTACACCTTC. Protein product: CASSLDQNPNYGYTF.

This chain connects TRBV15 to TRBJ2-7, with a tentative D call TRBD2 (6 bases). The germline CDR1 and CDR2 sequences are LNHNV and YYDKDF (reference sequence). The CDR3 loop spans 13 amino acids. V lost 5 bases and J lost 3, with 11 bases in between. The CDR3 nucleotides read TGTGCCACCAGCCGCGGGATTAACTACGAGCAGTACTTC. Translated, it gives CATSRGINYEQYF.

The CDR3 loop is CASSGAGTGSSGELFF. The CDR3 DNA is TGTGCCAGCAGCGGTGCCGGGACAGGGTCCTCCGGGGAGCTGTTTTTT. This chain connects TRBV9 to TRBJ2-2; TRBD1 matches at 9 bases. The V and J ends lost 3 bases and 6 bases, in that order; junction bases with no gene match: 9. The CDR3 is 16 residues long. Germline V gene data show CDR1 as SGDLS and CDR2 as YYNGEE.

This rearrangement joins TRBV4-1 to TRBJ2-7; 10 nucleotides align to TRBD1. J lost 7 bases, V lost 3 bases, and 18 bases had no gene match. The CDR3 is made up of 18 amino acids. Germline V gene sequence: CDR1 MGHRA, CDR2 YSYEKL. The CDR3 region is CASSQWGKSGTGAREQYF. In DNA, the CDR3 is TGCGCCAGCAGCCAGTGGGGGAAATCCGGGACAGGGGCGAGGGAGCAGTACTTC.